This paragraph reports one T cell receptor beta chain. Its antigen is as yet unknown. Sequencing libraries made from TCR beta cDNA carried unique molecular identifiers. It was from about 0.98 to 11 million T cells that some 500,000 cDNA molecules came. TCRdb ran MiXCR on the PCR reads and lists one entry per CDR3 protein. This table has 650,000 to 850,000 distinct CDR3 sequences, roughly 58% appearing once. These data originate in a study of post-analysis software for immune sequencing data. Study details: Disease courses included relapsing-remitting, secondary progressive and progressive-relapsing multiple sclerosis.

The germline gives CDR1 SQVTM, CDR2 ANQGSEA. Trimming cost V 6 bases and J 0 bases; bases outside gene matches: 7. The CDR3 is 14 residues long. Study results and caveats: Batch-matched samples strongly co-clustered by F measure. In patients, about five TRBV segments were more frequent than in controls, with TRBV5-6, TRBV5-1 and TRBV20-1 among them. Controls' normalized Chao1 diversity significantly exceeded that of multiple sclerosis patients.

The specimen was blood. The chain is built from TRBV29-1 and TRBJ2-7; 8 nucleotides match TRBD1. This receptor was obtained from a girl aged 10 to 17 with multiple sclerosis. The CDR3 DNA is TGCAGCGTAAGGACAGGGTTATACTCCTACGAGCAGTACTTC. Amino acid sequence: CSVRTGLYSYEQYF.